This T cell receptor beta chain was sequenced for a study of blood T cells in healthy people across ages. Overall study findings and caveats: TCR beta diversity, measured per million T cells, fell in a roughly linear way with age. The study found TCR beta diversity correlated strongly with naive T cell percentage. Both higher diversity and more naive CD4+ cells marked long-lived donors when set against aged donors.

Note on this clonotype: What it recognizes is unknown.

They isolated at least 6 million PBMCs from each sample. The CDR3 loop spans 15 amino acids. V gave up 3 bases and J gave up 3 bases, with 16 bases separating them. Germline CDR1 and CDR2: SQVTM and ANQGSEA. Next came a second PCR, run for roughly 6 to 11 cycles, which used a sample-barcoded 5' primer along with a J-beta primer mix. TCRdb independently ran MiXCR on the 5' RACE reads; one entry per CDR3 protein. The table lists roughly 680,000 distinct CDR3 sequences, 52% of them singletons. Sequencing was carried out using blood. This sequence was found in a woman older than 75 in good health. J is TRBJ2-3 and V is TRBV29-1; the D is unclear. The chain's CDR3 is CSVDFAGRWTDTQYF. The CDR3 DNA is TGCAGCGTTGATTTTGCCGGACGGTGGACAGATACGCAGTATTTT.